This TCR beta chain appears in the sequencing data of a study of response to subunit inactivated influenza vaccine (dated by TCRdb to between 2018 and 2020). About the investigation overall: Deep quantitative T cell receptor repertoire profiling was used in the study to track responses to a trivalent subunit inactivated influenza vaccine. General conclusions and limits of the study: The authors proposed that each seasonal influenza vaccination may bring in only a limited number of new T cells.

The library relied on RT-PCR. Sequencing was performed on an Illumina HiSeq 2500. TCRdb trimmed the raw reads at Q25, called clones with MiXCR and kept productive beta chains. Entries that share a CDR3 protein sequence are merged under the most common genes and DNA. In all, the sample holds hundreds of thousands of distinct CDR3 sequences, and around 14% of those were seen once. Together, the top ten hold 11% of the sample. The trim is 2 bases for V and 7 bases for J, with a gap of 17 bases between the germline ends. The CDR3 runs 15 amino acids, cysteine and phenylalanine included. Of all the DNA, just the CDR3 is kept, 45 bases in frame from base 1. As encoded in the germline V gene, CDR1 is SGHTA while CDR2 is FQGNSA. A few counts support this clonotype. Its antigen is currently not known. There are no base qualities to consult, and no much larger clone falls within one base.

Sequencing was performed on PBMCs from blood, taken 11 to 12 days after vaccination. The receptor was derived from a man aged 50-60 years who received an inactivated influenza vaccine. Donor details come from another sample of the same person, matched by shared clones. The chain is encoded by TRBV7-2 joined to TRBJ1-1; no D gene is confidently identified. The DNA reads TGTGCCAGCAGCTTAAGTTTTATCGGGCGTATTGAAGCTTTCTTT. Translated, this is CASSLSFIGRIEAFF. With the portions outside the CDR3 filled from the reference TRBV7-2 and TRBJ1-1 genes, the complete variable region becomes GAGVSQSPSNKVTEKGKDVELRCDPISGHTALYWYRQSLGQGLEFLIYFQGNSAPDKSGLPSDRFSAERTGGSVSTLTIQRTQQEDSAVYLCASSLSFIGRIEAFFGQGTRLTVV.